Listed below are T cell receptor beta chains from one sample, sequenced in a study of T cell responses to AZD1222 COVID-19 vaccine. This table comes from immunoSEQ multiplex PCR, and its TCRdb copy is limited to in-frame clones, with some not included. There are under 95,000 clones in the sample; 65% to 90% occur only once, and under 9% lies in the top ten. This sample comprised peripheral blood, obtained on day 0 of AZD1222 vaccination. These receptors originate from an adult in good health. The CDR3 runs from the conserved cysteine through the conserved F or W. Size tells how often a clone was seen (once, few, many) or the class of an expanded clone, and some rows leave it out.

J gene: TRBJ1-5; clone size: NA; V gene: TRBV10-3; CDR3 protein: CAISEGRGGPNQPQHF
J gene: TRBJ2-2; clone size: few; V gene: TRBV19; CDR3 protein: CASSLGGTGELFF
J gene: TRBJ2-2; clone size: few; V gene: TRBV18; CDR3 protein: CASSPRSGHNTGELFF
J gene: TRBJ2-2; clone size: NA; V gene: TRBV7-2; CDR3 protein: CASSRTSTGELFF
J gene: TRBJ2-7; clone size: NA; V gene: TRBV7-8; CDR3 protein: CASSLELVSEQYF
J gene: TRBJ1-1; clone size: NA; V gene: TRBV5-4; CDR3 protein: CASSLRGSREAFF
J gene: TRBJ1-4; clone size: NA; V gene: TRBV28; CDR3 protein: CASTGLREGEKLFF
J gene: TRBJ2-1; clone size: NA; V gene: TRBV24-1; CDR3 protein: CATSAITGAPYNEQFF
J gene: TRBJ1-1; clone size: few; V gene: TRBV13; CDR3 protein: CASSLASQGYTEAFF
J gene: TRBJ2-1; clone size: NA; V gene: TRBV24-1; CDR3 protein: CATSDSTSGGSYEQFF
J gene: TRBJ1-4; clone size: NA; V gene: TRBV18; CDR3 protein: CASSLRQPATNEKLFF
J gene: TRBJ1-4; clone size: NA; V gene: TRBV6-4; CDR3 protein: CASTTPRRGDRRLEKLFF
J gene: TRBJ2-1; clone size: NA; V gene: TRBV19; CDR3 protein: CASTQDKSSYNEQFF
J gene: TRBJ2-7; clone size: NA; V gene: TRBV30; CDR3 protein: CAWRGGRAYEQYF
J gene: TRBJ2-1; clone size: NA; V gene: TRBV7-2; CDR3 protein: CASSRLAGGRNEQFF